This entry features one T cell receptor (beta chain) sequence. Its antigen is undetermined. The protocol was immunoSEQ multiplex PCR, while the TCRdb copy is restricted to in-frame clones and leaves out a portion. The table records roughly 380,000 clones, just over 90% of them present only once. The data originate from a study of Ad26.COV2.S vaccination and SARS-CoV-2 variants. Findings of the study overall: Spike-specific responses of CD8+ and CD4+ T cells were reported to display substantial breadth after vaccination. Possible underestimation of total T cell responses by the TCR breadth and depth analyses was noted. While placebo recipients had lower spike-specific TCR breadth, vaccine recipients had more. Similar non-spike TCR breadth was observed in recipients of vaccine and of placebo.

CDR3 size: 14 residues. The germline CDR1 and CDR2 sequences are MNHEY and SVGAGI. J gave up 3 bases and V 6 bases, and 5 bases lay outside the gene matches. Sequencing used peripheral blood, obtained after recovery from COVID-19. The sequence derives from a human donor who had recovered from COVID-19. This chain uses TRBV6-5 with TRBJ1-5; 7 bases fit TRBD1. CDR3 bases: TGTGCCAGCAGAGAGGGACAGCCCAATCAGCCCCAGCATTTT. Amino acid sequence: CASREGQPNQPQHF.